These 23 T cell receptor beta chains were all obtained from the same sample, sequenced in a study of cytomegalovirus exposure and HLA in healthy donors. The PCR ran on 60 Vbeta and 13 Jbeta primers. Assay: immunoSEQ multiplex PCR; the TCRdb copy retains only in-frame clones and omits some. The sample carries 85,000 to 90,000 clones, approximately 76% recorded once. Material for sequencing was PBMCs. These receptors originate from a young man in good health and CMV-seropositive.

Here the CDR3 DNA reads TGTGCCAGCAGCACTGCAGGTGTGTGGGAGACCCAGTACTTC. This codes for CASSTAGVWETQYF. The chain employs TRBV27 and TRBJ2-5; D not resolved. Trimming removed 6 bases from V and 5 bases from J, with 16 bases in between. This CDR3 is 14 amino acids long. Germline V gene data show CDR1 as MNHEY and CDR2 as SMNVEV (reference sequence).

J is TRBJ2-5 and V is TRBV4-1; 9 bases line up with TRBD1. The germline CDR1 and CDR2 sequences are MGHRA and YSYEKL. After removal of 2 bases from V and 4 bases from J, the junction contained 2 bases not matched to a gene. This CDR3 comprises 14 residues. The CDR3 bases are TGCGCCAGCAGCCAAAAACAGGGGGCAGAGACCCAGTACTTC. This translates into CASSQKQGAETQYF.

This clone was recorded once. The chain links TRBV7-5 to TRBJ2-5; TRBD1 is taken as the D call from the table, unchecked against the DNA. TRBV7-5 is deemed a pseudogene. The CDR3 totals 16 residues. The CDR3 here is CARSLLHDRDGETQYF. The CDR3 DNA follows: TGTGCCAGAAGCTTATTACACGACAGGGATGGCGAGACCCAGTACTTC.

The genes are TRBV28 and TRBJ1-6; tentatively, D is TRBD1 (6 bases). CDR1 MDHEN and CDR2 SYDVKM come from the germline V gene. The CDR3 covers 15 residues. With 3 bases removed from V and 5 bases from J, the gap between germline ends came to 11 bases. CDR3 nucleotide sequence: TGTGCCAGCAGTTTGGGGGGGGCGGATAATTCACCCCTCCACTTT. It encodes CASSLGGADNSPLHF.

The V call is TRBV5-8, the J call TRBJ2-7; 7 nucleotides align to TRBD1. CDR3 length equals 16 residues. Germline CDR1 and CDR2: SGHTS and YDEGEE. The V gene end was trimmed by 2 bases and the J gene end by 0 bases; junction bases not matched to a gene: 8. In DNA form, the CDR3 reads TGTGCCAGCAGCTTCCCGGACAGGTCGAACTCCTACGAGCAGTACTTC. The encoded protein is CASSFPDRSNSYEQYF.

V is TRBV19 and J is TRBJ1-1; 11 bases line up with TRBD1. Germline CDR1 reads LNHDA; CDR2 reads SQIVND (reference sequence). The CDR3 has 14 amino acids. J gave up 7 bases and V 3 bases, and 4 bases lay outside the gene matches. CDR3 loop: CASSITGTGGEAFF. In DNA, the CDR3 is TGTGCCAGTAGTATTACCGGGACAGGGGGTGAAGCTTTCTTT.

Notes on this clone: The junction does not match germline at one end; this may be a read error. This rearrangement joins TRBV7-9 to TRBJ2-3; the match to TRBD1 covers 7 bases. Germline CDR1 SEHNR, CDR2 FQNEAQ (reference sequence). CDR3 size: 17 residues. This CDR3 reads CSSSYKTGTKVTDTQYF. CDR3 bases: TGTTCCAGCAGCTACAAGACAGGGACGAAGGTCACAGATACGCAGTATTTT.

The chain's CDR3 is CASSFLGGATEAFF. CDR3 nucleotides: TGTGCCAGCAGCTTCCTGGGAGGTGCCACTGAAGCTTTCTTT. The chain uses TRBV5-5 and TRBJ1-1; D remains ambiguous. Trimming pared 2 bases from V and 4 bases from J, leaving 12 bases between. Germline CDR1 reads SGHKS; CDR2 reads YYEKEE (reference sequence). The CDR3 spans 14 residues.

DNA for the CDR3: TGTGCCAGCAGCCGCGGGGAGACCCAGTACTTC. Translated: CASSRGETQYF. The V and J genes are TRBV7-9 and TRBJ2-5, with TRBD2 as a possible D gene (5 bases). Germline V gene data show CDR1 as SEHNR and CDR2 as FQNEAQ (reference sequence). V was shortened by 5 bases and J by 5 bases, with 6 bases between the two germline ends. The CDR3 runs to 11 residues. Using reference TRBV7-9 and TRBJ2-5 for the parts outside the CDR3, the full variable domain is DTGVSQNPRHKITKRGQNVTFRCDPISEHNRLYWYRQTLGQGPEFLTYFQNEAQLEKSRLLSDRFSAERPKGSFSTLEIQRTEQGDSAMYLCASSRGETQYFGPGTRLLVL.

V gene TRBV18 combines with J gene TRBJ1-5; D possibly corresponds to TRBD1 (5 bases). Germline CDR1 and CDR2: KGHSH and LQKENI. The CDR3 has 13 residues. V gave up 2 bases and J gave up 6 bases, with 8 bases separating them. The CDR3 DNA sequence: TGTGCCAGCTCACCAGGGGCGCTTCAGCCCCAGCATTTT. It encodes CASSPGALQPQHF.

The chain links TRBV30 to TRBJ2-5; tentative D call: TRBD2 (5 bases). The end of the DNA aligns better with TRBJ2-7, so the J call may be wrong. CDR1 is GTSNPN and CDR2 is SVGIG in the germline V gene (reference sequence). The CDR3 consists of 13 residues. As DNA, the CDR3 is TGTGCCTGGAGCCTATCGGGGTTCTACGAGCAGTACTTC. Amino acids: CAWSLSGFYEQYF.

To note about this clone: This CDR3 is missing its conserved last phenylalanine or tryptophan, likely due to a read error. The rearrangement uses TRBV5-1 and TRBJ1-2; 10 bases fit TRBD1. The CDR3 is made up of 15 amino acids. Losses at the gene ends were 4 bases for V and 5 bases for J; bases not matched to a gene: 8. Germline CDR1 SGHRS, CDR2 YFSETQ. CDR3 nucleotide sequence: TGCGCCAGCAGCCCAAGACAGGGGGCGGGGTATGGCTACACCTCC. Protein: CASSPRQGAGYGYTS.

The chain is built from TRBV18 and TRBJ2-3; tentatively, D is TRBD1 (5 bases). Germline V lookup: CDR1 KGHSH, CDR2 LQKENI. V lost 6 bases, J lost 5 bases, and 12 bases lay in between. The CDR3 consists of 13 residues. DNA of the CDR3: TGTGCCAGCTCCTCAGGGCTGCAAGATACGCAGTATTTT. Protein sequence: CASSSGLQDTQYF.

The chain has TRBV19 and TRBJ1-4, with D perhaps matching TRBD1 (5 bases). V lost 3 bases to trimming and J lost 0 bases, with 17 bases between them. The germline V gene encodes CDR1 LNHDA and CDR2 SQIVND (reference sequence). The CDR3 spans 18 residues. Here the CDR3 reads CASSIVPGSSTTNEKLFF. DNA for the CDR3: TGTGCCAGTAGTATCGTACCAGGGTCGAGCACAACTAATGAAAAACTGTTTTTT.

The chain carries TRBV14 and TRBJ2-1; a possible D gene is TRBD1 (5 bases). The CDR3 has 14 amino acids. Between the trimmed V and J ends, which lost 1 base and 4 bases, there was a span of 8 bases. The V gene's germline CDR1 is SGHDN and CDR2 FVKESK. The DNA for the CDR3 is TGTGCCAGCAGCCAAGTTTCAGGGTACAATGAGCAGTTCTTC. It yields the protein CASSQVSGYNEQFF.

The genes are TRBV6-5 and TRBJ2-7, with D unclear. Looked up from germline, CDR1 is MNHEY and CDR2 is SVGAGI. The CDR3 is made up of 14 amino acids. V gave up 2 bases and J gave up 4 bases, with 12 bases separating them. DNA for the CDR3: TGTGCCAGCAGTTACGGCTCGGCGGCGTACGAGCAGTACTTC. It yields the protein CASSYGSAAYEQYF.

The chain has TRBV6-6 and TRBJ2-2; 8 nucleotides align to TRBD1. V lost 5 bases and J lost 5; bases outside the gene matches: 4. The CDR3 runs 14 residues. The germline gives CDR1 MNHNY, CDR2 SVGAGI (reference sequence). The DNA for the CDR3 is TGTGCCAGCAGTCGCGACAGGGGAACCGGGGAGCTGTTTTTT. This codes for CASSRDRGTGELFF.

V usage is TRBV11-1 and J usage is TRBJ2-2; 7 bases align to TRBD1. Germline V gene data show CDR1 as SGHAT and CDR2 as FQDESV (reference sequence). The CDR3 is 14 residues long. V lost 9 bases to trimming and J lost 0 bases; unmatched junction nucleotides: 4. The CDR3 loop is CASRQGPNTGELFF. The CDR3 DNA reads TGTGCCAGTAGACAGGGACCGAACACCGGGGAGCTGTTTTTT.

The chain uses TRBV6-6 and TRBJ2-7, with D possibly matching TRBD1 (6 bases). V dropped 7 bases and J dropped 1 base, with 20 bases sitting between them. This CDR3 region has 16 residues. CDR1 MNHNY and CDR2 SVGAGI come from the germline V gene (reference sequence). The CDR3 coding sequence is TGTGCCAGCAACCTCCCCCAGGGGACCAATTCCTACGAGCAGTACTTC. Its protein is CASNLPQGTNSYEQYF.

The genes are TRBV19 and TRBJ1-5; 9 bases map to TRBD1. The CDR3 extends over 13 amino acids. The J segment lost 6 bases and the V segment lost 7 bases, leaving 4 bases of the junction unmatched. The germline V gene encodes CDR1 LNHDA and CDR2 SQIVND (reference sequence). Here the CDR3 DNA reads TGTGCCAGTACACAGGGGGCGGGTCAGCCCCAGCATTTT. The encoded protein is CASTQGAGQPQHF. The full variable domain, completed using reference TRBV19 and TRBJ1-5, is DGGITQSPKYLFRKEGQNVTLSCEQNLNHDAMYWYRQDPGQGLRLIYYSQIVNDFQKGDIAEGYSVSREKKESFPLTVTSAQKNPTAFYLCASTQGAGQPQHFGDGTRLSIL.

The chain employs TRBV27 and TRBJ2-2; 11 nucleotides align to TRBD2. Unmatched junction bases numbered 9, after V lost 5 bases and J lost 4 bases. Germline V lookup: CDR1 MNHEY, CDR2 SMNVEV (reference sequence). This CDR3 has 17 amino acids. CDR3 bases: TGTGCCAGCAGTCCAACTAGCGGGGGAGCGGTCACCGGGGAGCTGTTTTTT. Protein: CASSPTSGGAVTGELFF.

The chain links TRBV19 to TRBJ1-1; TRBD1 matches at 7 bases. This CDR3 has 16 residues. J lost 10 bases, V lost 4 bases, and 18 bases had no gene match. Germline assignment: CDR1 LNHDA and CDR2 SQIVND (reference sequence). DNA for the CDR3: TGTGCCAGTAGTACCGACGGCACAGGGGCTACGGGTGGAGCTTTCTTT. Translated: CASSTDGTGATGGAFF.

As regards this clone: Its ends do not fully match the called genes, so a read error is possible. The sample carries other DNA sequences with the same CDR3. The chain couples TRBV5-4 to TRBJ1-6, with D unresolved. The length of the CDR3 is 14 residues. Germline CDR1 and CDR2: SGHNT and YYREEE (reference sequence). The CDR3 bases are TGTGCCAGTAGCTTGGCCAATAGCAATTCACCCCTCCACTTT. As protein: CASSLANSNSPLHF.